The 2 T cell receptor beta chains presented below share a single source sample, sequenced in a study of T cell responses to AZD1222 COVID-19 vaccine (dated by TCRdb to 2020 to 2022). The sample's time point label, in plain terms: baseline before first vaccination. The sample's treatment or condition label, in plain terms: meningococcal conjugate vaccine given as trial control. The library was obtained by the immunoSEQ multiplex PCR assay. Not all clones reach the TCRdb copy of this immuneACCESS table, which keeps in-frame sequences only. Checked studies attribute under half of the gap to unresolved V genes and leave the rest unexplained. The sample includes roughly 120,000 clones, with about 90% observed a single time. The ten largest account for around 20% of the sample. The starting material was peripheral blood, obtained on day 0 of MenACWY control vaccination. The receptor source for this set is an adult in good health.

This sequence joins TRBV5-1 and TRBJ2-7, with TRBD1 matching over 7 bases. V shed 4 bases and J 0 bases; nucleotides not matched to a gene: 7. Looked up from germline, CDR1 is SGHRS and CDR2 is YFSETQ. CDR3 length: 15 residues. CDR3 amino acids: CASSPGTEFSYEQYF. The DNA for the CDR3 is TGCGCCAGCAGCCCGGGGACAGAATTCTCCTACGAGCAGTACTTC.

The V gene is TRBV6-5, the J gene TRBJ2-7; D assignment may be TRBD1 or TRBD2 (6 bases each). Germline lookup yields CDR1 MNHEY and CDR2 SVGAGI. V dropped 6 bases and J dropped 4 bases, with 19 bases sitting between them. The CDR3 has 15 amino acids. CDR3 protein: CASRPATGGGYEQYF. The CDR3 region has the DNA TGTGCCAGCAGGCCTGCCACCGGGGGCGGTTACGAGCAGTACTTC.